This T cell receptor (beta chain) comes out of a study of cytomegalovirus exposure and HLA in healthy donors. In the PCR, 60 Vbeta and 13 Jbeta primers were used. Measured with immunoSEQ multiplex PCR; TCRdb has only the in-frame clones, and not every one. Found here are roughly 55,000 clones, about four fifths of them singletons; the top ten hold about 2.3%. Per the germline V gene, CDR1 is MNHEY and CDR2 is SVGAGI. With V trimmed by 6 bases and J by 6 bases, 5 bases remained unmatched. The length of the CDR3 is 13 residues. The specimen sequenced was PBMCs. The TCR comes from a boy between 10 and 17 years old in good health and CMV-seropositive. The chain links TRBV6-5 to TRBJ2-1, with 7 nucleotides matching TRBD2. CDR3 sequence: CASSHGGSNEQFF. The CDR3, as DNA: TGTGCCAGCAGCCACGGGGGGTCCAATGAGCAGTTCTTC.